This T cell receptor (beta chain) was sequenced in a study of post-analysis software for immune sequencing data. Across the whole study: Several disease courses (relapsing-remitting, secondary progressive and progressive-relapsing) of multiple sclerosis were included. Notes on the study in general: Strong co-clustering by F measure linked samples that shared a preparation batch. With TRBV5-6, TRBV5-1 and TRBV20-1 included, about five TRBV segments were more frequent in patients than in controls.

The sample holds a few counts of this clonotype. Its cognate antigen is unknown. Unique-molecular-identifier-tagged TCR beta cDNA libraries were used. TCRdb passed the PCR reads through MiXCR, listing each CDR3 protein once. Of fewer than 600,000 distinct CDR3 sequences listed, around 40% are singletons. V dropped 0 bases and J dropped 2 bases, with 10 bases sitting between them. CDR1 is LGHNA and CDR2 is YNFKEQ in the germline V gene. This CDR3 is built from 15 residues. This clonotype was sampled from a girl between 10 and 17 years old with multiple sclerosis. Source material: blood. The chain carries TRBV4-2 and TRBJ1-2; D is uncertain. The CDR3 bases are TGTGCCAGCAGCCAAGAAAGACACTGGAACTATGGCTACACCTTC. Its translation is CASSQERHWNYGYTF.